This TCR beta chain was found in a study of T-cell memory formation after mild COVID-19. Study-wide findings and caveats: Cross-reactive memory seemingly joined, as some responding clones were found in pre-infection memory. Mainly CM and EM harbored the contracting CD4+ clones; mainly EMRA harbored the CD8+ ones. Clones contracting over day 15 to 85 were CD4/CD8 balanced, with later expanders leaning CD4+.

TCR alpha and TCR beta cDNA libraries carrying sample barcodes and UMIs came from 5'RACE with constant-segment primers. TCRdb re-analysed the 5' RACE reads in MiXCR, keeping a single row per CDR3 protein. The sample has about 410,000 distinct CDR3 sequences, more than 15% seen once; the top ten hold around a fifth. This clonotype showed up just a few times. Antigen: not known. This CDR3 comprises 18 residues. Germline V gene sequence: CDR1 MGHRA, CDR2 YSYEKL. Trimming removed 0 bases from V and 7 bases from J, with 24 bases in between. The TCR originated in a man younger than 35 who had mild COVID-19 (a few samples of this study predate the infection). Cell type and time point are not known. The chain combines TRBV4-1 with TRBJ1-2; TRBD1 is a possible D gene (5 bases). The source material was PBMCs or a T cell subset sorted from them (not recorded which). CDR3 coding DNA: TGCGCCAGCAGCCAAGATCCGACAGCCGCCGCTGGATGGGGTGGCTACACCTTC. It yields the protein CASSQDPTAAAGWGGYTF.